This note documents a single TCR beta chain sequence. Authors' methods: Reference gene primer amplification gave estimated nucleated cell counts. The table came from immunoSEQ multiplex PCR; TCRdb's copy has only in-frame clones and leaves some out. The V and J calls and clone size were taken over from that table, and D and trimming were inferred from the DNA. The sample comprises around 260,000 clones, roughly 85% of which are singletons, and about 4.3% rests with the top ten. Germline V CDR1 and CDR2: SGDLS, YYNGEE. The CDR3 is 15 residues long. With 3 bases removed from V and 4 bases from J, the gap between germline ends came to 16 bases. This sample was taken from a study of blood T cell repertoires in COVID-19. At the level of the study: From the United States, Italy and Spain came samples of acute and convalescent COVID-19. From T cells, B-cell-depleted T cells, or PBMCs came the material, which was cDNA or gDNA.

The chain links TRBV9 to TRBJ1-2, with D possibly matching TRBD1 (6 bases). Sequencing was done on a sample of peripheral blood. The receptor was derived from a man aged 55 to 70 who had recovered from COVID-19. The DNA for the CDR3 is TGTGCCAGCAGCGCCACAGGGTACCCGGGCTATGGCTACACCTTC. It yields the protein CASSATGYPGYGYTF.